This T cell receptor beta chain was identified during a study of sequential checkpoint blockade in melanoma. Study-level information: Arm A got nivolumab then ipilimumab; arm B the reverse, 1:1. Both treatment sequences were followed by maintenance nivolumab. After nivolumab or ipilimumab alone, some 20 patients had week-13 rebiopsies.

Assay: immunoSEQ multiplex PCR; the TCRdb copy retains only in-frame clones and omits some. This sample yields some 18,000 clones, of which over 65% are seen a single time; around 4.9% belongs to the top ten. The treatment denotes: randomized to nivolumab then ipilimumab (arm A) or the reverse (arm B). V lost 5 bases and J lost 5, with 12 bases in between. The CDR3 spans 14 residues. Germline V CDR1 and CDR2: WSHSY, SAAADI. The sequence came from a human donor with melanoma. V and J are TRBV10-2 and TRBJ2-2; maybe TRBD1 (6 bases). The specimen comprised tumor tissue (inferred from file names), sampled from a patient given nivolumab and ipilimumab in sequence. The CDR3 DNA reads TGCGCCAGCAGTTTGGCAGGGGAGACCGGGGAGCTGTTTTTT. This gives the protein CASSLAGETGELFF.